This T cell receptor (beta chain) was identified in a study of blood T cell repertoires in COVID-19. Study information: PBMCs, B-cell-depleted T cells, or T cells were the source of the cDNA or gDNA that made up the material.

In the original processing: From reference gene primer amplification, estimates of nucleated cell counts were derived. Measured with immunoSEQ multiplex PCR; TCRdb has only the in-frame clones, and not every one. D and trimming come from the DNA, and the V and J calls and clone size come from that table. In the table there are some 180,000 clones, approximately 80% of which are singletons. This CDR3 has 17 residues. J lost 3 bases, V lost 3 bases, and 13 bases had no gene match. Germline CDR1 is WNHNN and CDR2 is SYGVQD (reference sequence). This rearrangement joins TRBV10-1 to TRBJ2-7; 8 nucleotides line up with TRBD1. The receptor was derived from a middle-aged woman with COVID-19, enrolled during active disease. Sample: peripheral blood. As DNA, the CDR3 is TGCGCCAGCAGTGACTCTTCCCGGGACAGGCCTCTCTACGAGCAGTACTTC. This sequence encodes CASSDSSRDRPLYEQYF.